Each of the 28 T cell receptor beta chains below was sequenced from the same sample in a study of breast tumors, draining lymph nodes, adjacent tissues (dated by TCRdb to the mid-2010s). Lymph node samples came from the axillary draining lymph nodes of breast cancer patients. The library was made by multiplex PCR. These reads were obtained on an Illumina HiSeq 2000. TCRdb itself trimmed the public reads at Q25 with fastp, ran MiXCR and retained productive beta chains. Each entry merges the rows of one CDR3 protein and shows their most common DNA and genes. The table for this sample lists approximately 150,000 distinct CDR3 sequences; 30% to 40% of them were counted only once. The leading ten clones occupy 3.8% of the sample. Input material: axillary lymph node tissue. Receptor source: a female donor with breast cancer. Some clones in this sample may be carry-over from other donors' samples.

J is TRBJ1-1 and V is TRBV14; 8 nucleotides line up with TRBD1. This CDR3 is 15 amino acids long. Germline V gene lookup returns CDR1 SGHDN and CDR2 FVKESK. Trimming took 1 base from V and 3 from J; bases not matched to a gene: 4. The CDR3 region is CASSQGPGGYTEAFF. Here the CDR3 DNA reads TGTGCCAGCAGCCAAGGTCCAGGGGGCTACACTGAAGCTTTCTTT.

Many counts were recorded for this clonotype. This sequence joins TRBV20-1 and TRBJ2-7; D remains ambiguous. This CDR3 spans 14 amino acids. Looked up from germline, CDR1 is DFQATT and CDR2 is SNEGSKA (reference sequence). V lost 6 bases and J lost 5, with 20 bases in between. CDR3 sequence: CSAPPLATRHEQYF. The DNA for the CDR3 is TGCAGTGCCCCCCCCCTGGCTACTCGCCACGAGCAGTACTTC.

The CDR3 DNA follows: TGCAGCGTGACCCGACAGGGGATCCCCTACGAGCAGTACTTC. Translated: CSVTRQGIPYEQYF. The chain recombines TRBV29-1 with TRBJ2-7, with 8 bases lining up with TRBD1. Per germline, CDR1 SQVTM and CDR2 ANQGSEA. This CDR3 comprises 14 residues. The V segment lost 6 bases and the J segment 2 bases; nucleotides outside the gene matches: 9.

The V gene is TRBV19, the J gene TRBJ1-6; no reliable D call. The CDR3 is 15 amino acids. Germline-derived CDR1 and CDR2 are LNHDA and SQIVND (reference sequence). V was cut by 5 bases and J by 5 bases, with 13 bases left in between. The CDR3 spells CASSPSGAHNSPLHF. CDR3 DNA sequence: TGTGCCAGTAGTCCGTCCGGAGCACATAATTCACCCCTCCACTTT.

This clonotype was observed many times. The chain employs TRBV7-9 and TRBJ1-5; D gene ambiguous. The CDR3 runs to 13 residues. Germline values: CDR1 SEHNR, CDR2 FQNEAQ (reference sequence). V lost 3 bases, J lost 1 base, and 4 bases lay in between. The CDR3 sequence is CASSFGSNQPQHF. CDR3 DNA sequence: TGTGCCAGCAGCTTTGGGAGCAATCAGCCCCAGCATTTT.

This clonotype showed up many times. The chain joins TRBV28 to TRBJ2-5, with D possibly matching TRBD1 (6 bases). CDR1 is MDHEN, CDR2 SYDVKM, per germline. The germline V and J ends were trimmed by 6 bases and 4 bases, with 15 bases remaining between them. This CDR3 is 14 amino acids long. The CDR3 nucleotides read TGTGCCAGCAGCCGTTTCTGGGGGCGAGAGACCCAGTACTTC. Its translation: CASSRFWGRETQYF.

About this clonotype itself: Given a much more abundant clone one base away, this may be a read error. J is TRBJ2-2 and V is TRBV6-1; 9 bases match TRBD1. The J segment lost 0 bases and the V segment lost 8 bases, leaving 4 bases of the junction unmatched. CDR1 is MNHNS, CDR2 SASEGT, per germline. This CDR3 spans 15 amino acids. Here the CDR3 DNA reads TGTGCCAGCGGCGGGACAGGGCCGAACACCGGGGAGCTGTTTTTT. As protein: CASGGTGPNTGELFF.

The chain combines TRBV30 with TRBJ1-3, with D perhaps matching TRBD1 (5 bases). V was clipped by 2 bases and J by 4 bases, with 12 bases between them. Germline CDR1 reads GTSNPN; CDR2 reads SVGIG (reference sequence). The CDR3 spans 14 residues. CDR3 sequence: CAWSSGTLGNTIYF. CDR3 in DNA: TGTGCCTGGAGTTCGGGGACCCTAGGAAACACCATATATTTT.

As concerns this clonotype: A much larger clonotype is one base distant, so this may be a read error. The chain joins TRBV10-3 to TRBJ2-5, with TRBD2 identical over 8 bases. CDR3 length: 17 amino acids. Germline V CDR1 and CDR2: ENHRY, SYGVKD. The ends lost 10 bases at V and 5 bases at J; junction bases unmatched: 21. The CDR3 sequence is CASRRGLEGGLGETQYF. In DNA form, the CDR3 reads TGTGCCAGCAGGCGGGGACTAGAGGGGGGGCTGGGGGAGACCCAGTACTTC.

The chain links TRBV7-3 to TRBJ1-2; 10 bases match TRBD1. This CDR3 has 13 amino acids. CDR1 is SGHTA, CDR2 FQGTGA, per germline. With V trimmed by 5 bases and J by 7 bases, 4 bases remained unmatched. DNA of the CDR3: TGTGCCAGCAGCGGGACAGGGGAGGTTGGCTACACCTTC. It codes for CASSGTGEVGYTF. Complete variable domain (other parts from reference TRBV7-3 and TRBJ1-2): GAGVSQTPSNKVTEKGKYVELRCDPISGHTALYWYRQSLGQGPEFLIYFQGTGAADDSGLPNDRFFAVRPEGSVSTLKIQRTERGDSAVYLCASSGTGEVGYTFGSGTRLTVV.

This clonotype was observed many times. The V call is TRBV6-5, the J call TRBJ2-1; 8 bases match TRBD2. In germline, CDR1 is MNHEY, CDR2 SVGAGI. CDR3 length: 15 residues. V dropped 3 bases and J dropped 9; count of bases not matched to a gene: 10. CDR3 coding DNA: TGTGCCAGCAGTTATGCGCGTAGCGGGACCGGTGAGCAGTTCTTC. Translating it yields CASSYARSGTGEQFF.

About this clonotype: One base away lies a much larger clone, so this may be a sequencing read error. In this CDR3 the conserved last residue, phenylalanine or tryptophan, is missing, so a read error is likely. V and J are TRBV12-3 or TRBV12-4 and TRBJ1-6; tentatively, D is TRBD1 (5 bases). This CDR3 spans 18 amino acids. The V end was cut by 6 bases, the J end by 2 bases, with 20 bases between. DNA of the CDR3: TGTGCCAGCAGCCAATACCCACTAGGGGTGGCCTATAATTCACCCCTCCACGTT. It translates to CASSQYPLGVAYNSPLHV.

A word on this clonotype: With a much larger clone just one base away, this may be a read error. The genes are TRBV11-2 and TRBJ2-1; D call uncertain. The CDR3 covers 13 residues. Germline V gives CDR1 SGHAT, CDR2 FQNNGV. This CDR3 is CASSLGNYTEQFF. The CDR3 nucleotides are TGTGCCAGCAGCTTAGGAAACTACACTGAGCAGTTCTTC.

This clonotype was seen a few times. This chain uses TRBV10-1 with TRBJ1-2, with 7 bases lining up with TRBD1. The CDR3 runs to 13 residues. The ends lost 5 bases at V and 8 bases at J; junction bases unmatched: 8. Germline V lookup: CDR1 WNHNN, CDR2 SYGVQD (reference sequence). This CDR3 reads CASSPDRVNGYTF. The CDR3 bases are TGCGCCAGCAGTCCAGACAGGGTGAACGGCTACACCTTC.

This clonotype was seen a few times. The chain joins TRBV28 to TRBJ2-2; the D gene is possibly TRBD2 (6 bases). Germline CDR1 reads MDHEN; CDR2 reads SYDVKM. V was shortened by 1 base and J by 7 bases, with 10 bases between the two germline ends. The CDR3 runs 14 residues. This chain's CDR3 is CASSLLGTDGELFF. As DNA, the CDR3 is TGTGCCAGCAGTTTATTAGGGACTGACGGGGAGCTGTTTTTT.

On this clonotype itself: One end of the junction is discordant with germline, which a read error may explain. The gene calls are TRBV11-1 and TRBJ1-4; 10 bases agree with TRBD1. Germline V CDR1 and CDR2: SGHAT, FQDESV (reference sequence). The CDR3 is 14 residues long. The chain's CDR3 is CAGSSGTGDEKLFF. The CDR3, as DNA: TGTGCCGGCAGTTCCGGGACAGGGGACGAAAAACTGTTCTTT.

On this clonotype itself: Because the CDR3's place on the DNA is in doubt, the DNA is left out and the CDR3 is given as listed by TCRdb. J is TRBJ2-6 and V is TRBV2. Germline lookup yields CDR1 SNHLY and CDR2 FYNNEI. The CDR3 length is 19 residues, termini included. This CDR3 is CASSRSGYEQYFGANVLTF.

Many counts were recorded for this clonotype. The chain carries TRBV28 and TRBJ2-7, with D perhaps TRBD1 or TRBD2 (6 bases each). The CDR3 consists of 14 residues. Germline V gives CDR1 MDHEN, CDR2 SYDVKM. Trimming shortened V by 6 bases and J by 3 bases, and 15 bases separated the two germline ends. CDR3 DNA sequence: TGTGCCAGCAGGCTCCTGAGGGGGGACTACGAGCAGTACTTC. The encoded protein is CASRLLRGDYEQYF.

This clonotype occurred many times. The chain couples TRBV4-1 to TRBJ1-1, with TRBD1 matching over 7 bases. There are 14 residues in the CDR3. V was pared by 1 base and J by 3 bases, with 2 bases of the junction left unmatched. Looked up from germline, CDR1 is MGHRA and CDR2 is YSYEKL. As DNA, the CDR3 is TGCGCCAGCAGCCAAGGCAGGGGGGACACTGAAGCTTTCTTT. Encoded protein: CASSQGRGDTEAFF.

This clonotype has at least ten counts. The chain is built from TRBV10-3 and TRBJ1-5, with a weak D call TRBD1 (5 bases). Trimming shortened V by 2 bases and J by 0 bases, and 8 bases separated the two germline ends. Germline loops: CDR1 ENHRY, CDR2 SYGVKD. The CDR3 length is 15 residues. The DNA for the CDR3 is TGTGCCATCAGTGAGAGGGGCTATAGCAATCAGCCCCAGCATTTT. It codes for CAISERGYSNQPQHF.

This sequence joins TRBV7-9 and TRBJ1-4, with D unresolved. The CDR3 runs 14 residues. V gave up 5 bases and J gave up 6 bases, with 13 bases separating them. CDR1 and CDR2 (germline): SEHNR, FQNEAQ (reference sequence). For the CDR3, the DNA is TGTGCCAGCAGCCTCCGAGGGCCTGATGAAAAACTGTTTTTT. Its protein is CASSLRGPDEKLFF. The full variable domain, with the rest looked up from reference TRBV7-9 and TRBJ1-4, is DTGVSQNPRHKITKRGQNVTFRCDPISEHNRLYWYRQTLGQGPEFLTYFQNEAQLEKSRLLSDRFSAERPKGSFSTLEIQRTEQGDSAMYLCASSLRGPDEKLFFGSGTQLSVL.

Many counts were recorded for this clonotype. The genes are TRBV20-1 and TRBJ1-3, with D hard to call. Germline V gene data show CDR1 as DFQATT and CDR2 as SNEGSKA (reference sequence). V lost 1 base to trimming and J lost 0 bases, with 10 bases between them. The CDR3 has 15 amino acids. The CDR3 DNA reads as TGCAGTGCTAGAGGCCGCGGGAGCTCTGGAAACACCATATATTTT. This encodes CSARGRGSSGNTIYF.

The chain employs TRBV20-1 and TRBJ2-1, with D possibly matching TRBD2 (6 bases). The CDR3 is 14 amino acids. Per germline, CDR1 DFQATT and CDR2 SNEGSKA (reference sequence). Trimming cost V 6 bases and J 9 bases, with 21 bases left between them. This chain's CDR3 is CSAGEGLTNTEQFF. The CDR3 DNA follows: TGCAGTGCAGGCGAAGGACTAACGAACACTGAGCAGTTCTTC.

This clonotype has a single count. V and J are TRBV5-6 and TRBJ1-2; no clear D gene. Trimming took off 0 bases at V and 4 bases at J, with 13 bases between the two ends. Per the germline V gene, CDR1 is SGHDT and CDR2 is YYEEEE. The CDR3 sequence is 15 residues long. The CDR3 sequence is CASSLEQTLFYGYTF. The CDR3, as DNA: TGTGCCAGCAGCTTGGAACAGACCCTCTTCTATGGCTACACCTTC.

In its sample, this clonotype was seen many times. V is TRBV7-9 and J is TRBJ1-6, with 7 bases that match TRBD1. Germline V gene sequence: CDR1 SEHNR, CDR2 FQNEAQ (reference sequence). CDR3 length equals 15 residues. With 5 bases clipped from V and 7 bases from J, the junction kept 8 bases outside the gene matches. CDR3 in DNA: TGTGCCAGCAGCCCGGTTGCGACAGGGAATTCACCCCTCCACTTT. This gives the protein CASSPVATGNSPLHF. Variable domain in full (rest from reference TRBV7-9 and TRBJ1-6): DTGVSQNPRHKITKRGQNVTFRCDPISEHNRLYWYRQTLGQGPEFLTYFQNEAQLEKSRLLSDRFSAERPKGSFSTLEIQRTEQGDSAMYLCASSPVATGNSPLHFGNGTRLTVT.

This chain links TRBV28 with TRBJ2-1; 9 positions match TRBD2. V lost 7 bases, J lost 7 bases, and 8 bases stayed unmatched. The CDR3 spans 14 residues. Germline V gene data show CDR1 as MDHEN and CDR2 as SYDVKM. CDR3 bases: TGTGCCAGCAACGAAAGCGGGAGGAAGAATGAGCAGTTCTTC. Translation gives CASNESGRKNEQFF.

At least ten counts were recorded for this clonotype. This rearrangement joins TRBV14 to TRBJ2-7; weak D call: TRBD2 (6 bases). Germline CDR1 SGHDN, CDR2 FVKESK. V was trimmed by 0 bases and J by 0 bases, leaving 12 bases between them. The CDR3 extends over 16 amino acids. The CDR3 DNA reads as TGTGCCAGCAGCCAAGAACACGGCGGGGCCTCCTACGAGCAGTACTTC. Translation gives CASSQEHGGASYEQYF.

This clonotype was counted ten times or more. The V gene is TRBV20-1, the J gene TRBJ1-5, with 9 bases fitting TRBD1. CDR1 DFQATT and CDR2 SNEGSKA come from the germline V gene (reference sequence). This CDR3 comprises 15 residues. Losses at the gene ends were 7 bases for V and 2 bases for J; bases not matched to a gene: 9. The CDR3: CSVQNRGQGNQPQHF. DNA for the CDR3: TGCAGTGTTCAGAACAGGGGGCAGGGCAATCAGCCCCAGCATTTT.